These T cell receptor beta chains were read from a single sample in a study of breast tumors, draining lymph nodes, adjacent tissues. TCRdb re-derived calls from the multiplex PCR reads in MiXCR, one entry per CDR3 protein. The sample carries roughly 70,000 distinct CDR3 sequences, approximately 47% recorded once. Sequencing used breast tumor tissue. Source of these receptors: a female donor with breast cancer. Some clones in this sample may be carry-over from other donors' samples. Both conserved end residues are part of each CDR3. Each record gives: J gene, D gene, clone size, CDR3 length, V gene, CDR3 DNA, CDR3 protein. D genes are given only for firm matches. Some rows have no size entry. The others give once, few or many, or a class for an expanded clone.

TRBJ2-5 | . | . | 14 | TRBV7-9 | TGTGCCAGCAGCGGATCAGGAGGGCTTGAGACCCAGTATTTC | CASSGSGGLETQYF
TRBJ1-2 | . | many | 13 | TRBV30 | TGTGCCATGGACCCCACTCGGTTTGGTGGCTACACCTTC | CAMDPTRFGGYTF
TRBJ2-6 | . | . | 15 | TRBV13 | TGTGCCAGCAGCTTGCCCAGGCGAGGGGAATATGATCTGACTTTC | CASSLPRRGEYDLTF
TRBJ2-1 | . | . | 17 | TRBV6-2/TRBV6-3 | TGTGCCAGCAGTCACTCGTTGCGGGCAAGCTCCTACAGTGAGCAGTTCTTC | CASSHSLRASSYSEQFF
TRBJ1-2 | . | many | 14 | TRBV27 | TGTGCCAGCAGTTCAGGGTTTAAGGCAGTTGGCTACACCTTC | CASSSGFKAVGYTF
TRBJ1-4 | . | many | 12 | TRBV5-8 | TGTGCCAGCAGCCTCCGCGGACAGAGACTGTTTTTT | CASSLRGQRLFF
TRBJ2-3 | . | . | 17 | TRBV10-1 | TGCGCCAGCAGTGAGTCGTCTAACGGGGGGCACACAGATACGCAGTATTTT | CASSESSNGGHTDTQYF
TRBJ2-3 | TRBD2 | many | 14 | TRBV13 | TGTGCCAGCAGCTGGCGCGGGGGGGGCGATACGCAGTATTTT | CASSWRGGGDTQYF
TRBJ1-2 | . | . | 12 | TRBV20-1 | TGCAGTACTGTAGCGGGGGCCTATGGCTACACCTTC | CSTVAGAYGYTF
TRBJ1-1 | TRBD1 | once | 16 | TRBV12-3/TRBV12-4 | TGTGCCAGCAGTTTAAGTAAGGGGGCGGGGAACACTGAAGCTTTCTTT | CASSLSKGAGNTEAFF
TRBJ2-2 | . | . | 11 | TRBV7-8 | TGTGCCAGCAGTAGGGGAGGGGGGCTGTTTTTT | CASSRGGGLFF
TRBJ2-5 | . | . | 15 | TRBV6-6 | TGTGCCAGCAGCGGCAGGGGCAGGAACCAAGAGACCCAGTACTTC | CASSGRGRNQETQYF
TRBJ1-2 | TRBD1 | many | 15 | TRBV20-1 | TGCAGTGCCCCTTCCGGGACAGGGTATGAGGATGGCTACACCTTC | CSAPSGTGYEDGYTF
TRBJ2-7 | TRBD2 | once | 13 | TRBV20-1 | TGCAGTGCTAGAAGGACTAGCGGCTACGAGCAGTACTTC | CSARRTSGYEQYF
TRBJ2-1 | . | many | 14 | TRBV6-1 | TGTGCCAGCAGTGGAAGGTTAGGGGTGGAGGAGCAGTTCTTC | CASSGRLGVEEQFF
TRBJ1-2 | . | . | 13 | TRBV20-1 | TGCAGTGCTAAGGCGGCTAGCGGGAATGGCTACACCTTC | CSAKAASGNGYTF
TRBJ2-2 | . | . | 22 | TRBV4-1 | . | CASSQVGGAEAKNIQYFGALFF
TRBJ2-1 | . | many | 16 | TRBV7-9 | TGTGCCAGCAGCTTCAAATTAGGGGGGGCGGGGGATGAGCAGTTCTTC | CASSFKLGGAGDEQFF
TRBJ1-5 | . | . | 13 | TRBV7-9 | TGTGCCAGCAGCCCCGGTCGCAATCAGCCCCAGCATTTT | CASSPGRNQPQHF
TRBJ1-2 | . | many | 15 | TRBV7-9 | TGTGCCAGCAGCTTAGGAGGGGCACCTAACTATGGCTACCCCTTC | CASSLGGAPNYGYPF
TRBJ1-2 | TRBD1 | many | 13 | TRBV20-1 | TGCAGTGCTAGAGAAAGACAGGGTTATGGCTACACCTTC | CSARERQGYGYTF
TRBJ2-7 | TRBD1 | once | 12 | TRBV7-9 | TGTGCCAGCAGCTGGGACAGGGGGCCGCAGTACTTC | CASSWDRGPQYF
TRBJ2-5 | TRBD2 | once | 15 | TRBV10-3 | TGTGCCATCAGTGTACTAGCGGATAGGAGCAGGACCCAGTACTTC | CAISVLADRSRTQYF
TRBJ2-6 | . | . | 16 | TRBV7-8 | TGTGCCAGCAGCTTAGTGGGCACTAGCGGGGCCAACGTCCTGACTTTC | CASSLVGTSGANVLTF
TRBJ2-6 | . | many | 15 | TRBV9 | TGTGCCAGCAGCGTAAGGAGCTCTGGGGCCAACGTCCTGACTTTC | CASSVRSSGANVLTF
TRBJ2-7 | TRBD2 | many | 14 | TRBV9 | TGTGCCAGCAGCGGGGGGACTAGCTTCAACGAGCAGTACTTC | CASSGGTSFNEQYF
TRBJ1-2 | . | many | 13 | TRBV29-1 | TGCAGCGCCCCAGACTGGACTAACTATGGCTACACCTTC | CSAPDWTNYGYTF
TRBJ2-1 | . | many | 12 | TRBV28 | TGTGCCAGCATCTCCACCTACAATGAGCAGTTCTTC | CASISTYNEQFF
TRBJ2-7 | TRBD1 | many | 15 | TRBV25-1 | TGTGCCAGCAGTGTGGGGGGACAGGGGGCAGGCGAGCAGTACTTC | CASSVGGQGAGEQYF
TRBJ1-4 | . | many | 18 | TRBV5-7 | TGTGCCAGCAGCCCCCAACCTGACAGGCGGGCAACTAATGAAAAACTGTTTTTT | CASSPQPDRRATNEKLFF
TRBJ2-5 | . | many | 15 | TRBV6-5 | TGTGCCAGCAGTAATTGGGACGGTGGGGGAGAGACCCAGTACTTC | CASSNWDGGGETQYF
TRBJ2-5 | . | . | 14 | TRBV7-9 | TGTGCCAGCAGCCCGAGGGGAACTCAAGAGACCCAGTACTTC | CASSPRGTQETQYF
TRBJ2-5 | . | . | 16 | TRBV20-1 | TGCAGTGCTCCCCGGATCCTAGCTCCAACCGGTGTGAGCCAGTACTTC | CSAPRILAPTGVSQYF
TRBJ2-6 | . | few | 12 | TRBV7-6 | TGTGCCAGCGCCCCTGGGGCCAACGTCCTGACTTTC | CASAPGANVLTF
TRBJ2-3 | . | . | 14 | TRBV12-3/TRBV12-4 | TGTGCCAGCAGTTTCAACCAGCCCCCAGATACGCAGTATTTT | CASSFNQPPDTQYF
TRBJ1-6 | . | many | 14 | TRBV12-3/TRBV12-4 | TGTGCCAGCAGTTTAGGGCAGCCTAATTCACCCCTCCACTTT | CASSLGQPNSPLHF
TRBJ2-1 | . | many | 16 | TRBV11-2 | TGTGCCAGCAGCTTAGATCCTATGACACGGAAAAATGAGCAGTTCTTC | CASSLDPMTRKNEQFF
TRBJ2-5 | TRBD2 | many | 16 | TRBV7-9 | TGTGCCAGCAGCTTAGGTCTAGCGGGAGAGTCGAAGACCCAGTACTTC | CASSLGLAGESKTQYF
TRBJ2-7 | . | few | 13 | TRBV6-2/TRBV6-3 | TGTGCCAGCAGACCGGGATCGGAGGGGGAGCAGTACTTC | CASRPGSEGEQYF
TRBJ1-5 | TRBD1 | . | 13 | TRBV2 | TGTGCCAGCAGTTACAGGGGAGGACAGCCCCAGCATTTT | CASSYRGGQPQHF
TRBJ1-2 | . | few | 18 | TRBV27 | TGTGCCAGCAGTACAACCTCCGGGACTAGGATTACTAACTATGGCTACACCTTC | CASSTTSGTRITNYGYTF
TRBJ2-3 | . | many | 13 | TRBV14 | TGTGCCAGCAGCCAAGAATCCCCAGATACGCAGTATTTT | CASSQESPDTQYF
TRBJ2-1 | . | many | 13 | TRBV9 | TGTGCCAGCAGCGTAGGGACTCGGAATGAGCAGTTCTTC | CASSVGTRNEQFF
TRBJ2-2 | TRBD2 | . | 16 | TRBV4-2 | TGTGCCAGCAGCCCCTCCGGGACTATGAACACCGGGGAGCTGTTTTTT | CASSPSGTMNTGELFF
TRBJ2-2 | . | . | 13 | TRBV20-1 | TGCAGTGCTAGTGGATGGGGAACAGGGGAGCTGTTTTTT | CSASGWGTGELFF
TRBJ1-5 | . | many | 17 | TRBV5-5 | TGTGCCAGCAGCTTAAAGGGCTTGGGACACCCAAATCAGCCCCAGCATTTT | CASSLKGLGHPNQPQHF
TRBJ1-5 | TRBD1 | many | 13 | TRBV27 | TGTGCCAGCATGACAGGGGGCGGTCAGCCCCAGCATTTT | CASMTGGGQPQHF
TRBJ2-3 | . | many | 14 | TRBV24-1 | TGTGCCACCAGTGATCCATCTAGCACAGATACGCAGTATTTT | CATSDPSSTDTQYF
TRBJ1-4 | . | . | 15 | TRBV19 | TGTGCCAGTAGTTATGGGATAGGAACTAATGAAAAACTGTTTTTT | CASSYGIGTNEKLFF
TRBJ2-1 | TRBD2 | few | 23 | TRBV5-5 | TGTGCCAGCAGCTCCTACATAATTACTAGCGGGAGGCCCCGACAAATTAGATACAATGAGCAGTTCTTC | CASSSYIITSGRPRQIRYNEQFF
TRBJ2-2 | TRBD1 | . | 17 | TRBV24-1 | TGTGCCACCAGTGATCGGACAGGGTCCACGAACACCGGGGAGCTGTTTTTT | CATSDRTGSTNTGELFF
TRBJ2-5 | . | many | 14 | TRBV20-1 | TGCAGTGCTAGAAGGCTCGCGACGCAAGAGACCCAGTACTTC | CSARRLATQETQYF
TRBJ2-1 | TRBD1 | . | 17 | TRBV7-2 | TGTGCCAGCAGCTTAGACAGGGGACCACGTATTTACAATCAGCAGTTCTTC | CASSLDRGPRIYNQQFF
TRBJ2-7 | TRBD1 | many | 18 | TRBV20-1 | TGCAGTGCTCCATCAGTCCCGGGACAGGGTCAAATCTCCTACGAGCAGTACTTC | CSAPSVPGQGQISYEQYF
TRBJ2-3 | . | many | 14 | TRBV7-9 | TGTGCCAGCAGTAGAGGGGGGGGCACAGATACGCAGTATTTT | CASSRGGGTDTQYF
TRBJ1-5 | . | few | 15 | TRBV6-5 | TGTGCCAGCAGTTTAGCGGGCTGGGGCAATCAGCCCCAGCATTTT | CASSLAGWGNQPQHF
TRBJ2-7 | . | many | 13 | TRBV15 | TGTGCCACCAGCAGAGGGTCCAAATACGAGCAGTACTTC | CATSRGSKYEQYF
TRBJ1-2 | . | . | 11 | TRBV20-1 | TGCAGTACTGTAGCGGGAGAGGTGTACACCTTC | CSTVAGEVYTF
TRBJ2-5 | TRBD1 | . | 16 | TRBV20-1 | TGCAGTGTTACCGCGGACGGACAGGGGACCAGAGAGAACCAGTACTTC | CSVTADGQGTRENQYF